What follows describes a single T cell receptor beta chain. The data were obtained in a study of shared clonotypes between healthy human individuals. The germline V gene encodes CDR1 PRHDT and CDR2 FYEKMQ (reference sequence). This CDR3 spans 15 amino acids. The V segment lost 5 bases and the J segment 2 bases; nucleotides outside the gene matches: 5. The assay used deep level. Researchers divided each subset's genomic DNA evenly across several immunoSEQ plates. Each PCR replicate run on unsorted PBMC took in 250 to 300 ng DNA, some 28,000 T cell genomes. Here immunoSEQ multiplex PCR was the method, and the copy in TCRdb shows in-frame clones only, minus some. Of fewer than 500,000 clones in the sample, roughly 79% were seen once.

The sequenced material came from PBMCs. The V gene is TRBV13, the J gene TRBJ2-5, with TRBD1 identical over 10 bases. This sequence was found in a woman between 40 and 50 years old in good health. Some clones in this sample may be carry-over from other donors' samples. CDR3 protein: CASSPWTGGQETQYF. DNA of the CDR3: TGTGCCAGCAGCCCCTGGACAGGGGGGCAAGAGACCCAGTACTTC.